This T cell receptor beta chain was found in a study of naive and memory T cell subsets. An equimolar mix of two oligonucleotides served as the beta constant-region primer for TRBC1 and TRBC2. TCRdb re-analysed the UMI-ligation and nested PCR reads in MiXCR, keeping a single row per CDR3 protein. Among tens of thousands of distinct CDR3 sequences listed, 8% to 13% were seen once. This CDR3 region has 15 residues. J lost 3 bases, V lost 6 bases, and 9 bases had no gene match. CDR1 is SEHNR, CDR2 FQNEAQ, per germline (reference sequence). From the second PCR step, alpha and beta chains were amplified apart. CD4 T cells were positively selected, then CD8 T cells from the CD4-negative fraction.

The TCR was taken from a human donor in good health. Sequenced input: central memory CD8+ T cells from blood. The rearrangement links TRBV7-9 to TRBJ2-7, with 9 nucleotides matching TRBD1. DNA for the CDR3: TGTGCCAGCAGAAAAAGGACAGGGGAAAACTACGAGCAGTACTTC. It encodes CASRKRTGENYEQYF.